The 6 T cell receptor beta chains reported below all come from one sample, sequenced in a study of shared clonotypes between healthy human individuals. The method was immunoSEQ multiplex PCR; TCRdb's version includes in-frame clones alone and lacks a portion of them. The sample shows over a million clones, around 97% of them seen only once. Sequenced material: naive CD4+ T cells sorted from blood. Subset described: CD45RA+ positively selected. Receptor source: a man in his thirties or forties in good health.

This sequence joins TRBV5-1 and TRBJ1-1; a weak D match, TRBD1 (6 bases). Trimming took off 4 bases at V and 0 bases at J, with 16 bases between the two ends. CDR3 size: 16 residues. CDR1 and CDR2 from the germline V gene are SGHRS and YFSETQ. CDR3 amino acids: CASSMDSLQMNTEAFF. The CDR3, as DNA: TGCGCCAGCAGCATGGACAGTCTCCAAATGAACACTGAAGCTTTCTTT.

The V call is TRBV18, the J call TRBJ2-3; 7 bases agree with TRBD2. There are 17 residues in the CDR3. After removal of 3 bases from V and 4 bases from J, the junction contained 13 bases not matched to a gene. Germline CDR1 is KGHSH and CDR2 is LQKENI. The CDR3 DNA reads as TGTGCCAGCTCACCTGGGGTGAATAGGGCGGGAGCAGATACGCAGTATTTT. This encodes CASSPGVNRAGADTQYF. The whole variable domain, filled in from reference TRBV18 and TRBJ2-3, reads NAGVMQNPRHLVRRRGQEARLRCSPMKGHSHVYWYRQLPEEGLKFMVYLQKENIIDESGMPKERFSAEFPKEGPSILRIQQVVRGDSAAYFCASSPGVNRAGADTQYFGPGTRLTVL.

The chain employs TRBV5-1 and TRBJ2-2; D possibly corresponds to TRBD2 (6 bases). The CDR3 has 13 amino acids. V gave up 7 bases and J gave up 6 bases, with 13 bases separating them. The V gene's germline CDR1 is SGHRS and CDR2 YFSETQ. The DNA of the CDR3 is TGCGCCAGCTCCACCGGGGGAGCCGGGGAGCTGTTTTTT. This sequence encodes CASSTGGAGELFF.

V gene TRBV7-9 combines with J gene TRBJ2-2; D not resolved. Deletions cut 3 bases from V and 5 bases from J, with 7 bases between. This CDR3 contains 13 residues. CDR1 is SEHNR, CDR2 FQNEAQ, per germline (reference sequence). DNA of the CDR3: TGTGCCAGCAGCTTTCTTTTTACCGGGGAGCTGTTTTTT. It translates to CASSFLFTGELFF.

The V call is TRBV5-1, the J call TRBJ2-7; possible D gene TRBD2, 5 bases. Germline CDR1 is SGHRS and CDR2 is YFSETQ. CDR3 length: 14 amino acids. The V and J ends lost 4 bases and 0 bases respectively, with 11 bases between them. In DNA form, the CDR3 reads TGCGCCAGCAGCCCGGTCAGCGGCTCCTACGAGCAGTACTTC. This sequence encodes CASSPVSGSYEQYF.

As for this clone: Other DNA sequences in this specimen translate into the identical CDR3. This chain connects TRBV28 to TRBJ2-6; D gene unclear. The CDR3 length is 12 residues. Germline V gene sequence: CDR1 MDHEN, CDR2 SYDVKM. V dropped 6 bases and J dropped 2 bases, with 2 bases sitting between them. The CDR3 protein is CASRAGANVLTF. CDR3 coding DNA: TGTGCCAGCAGGGCTGGGGCCAACGTCCTGACTTTC.